The T cell receptor beta chain described here comes from a study of blood T cell repertoires in COVID-19. Study details: COVID-19 samples, acute and convalescent, were from the United States, Italy and Spain. PBMCs, B-cell-depleted T cells, or T cells were the source of the cDNA or gDNA that made up the material.

The germline V and J ends were trimmed by 6 bases and 3 bases, with 12 bases remaining between them. This CDR3 contains 14 residues. CDR1 is MNHEY and CDR2 is SMNVEV in the germline V gene (reference sequence). In the authors' workflow: Researchers report that nucleated cell counts were estimated from reference gene primer amplification. The assay was immunoSEQ multiplex PCR, and TCRdb's table has in-frame clones only and misses some. For V, J and clone size, that table is used; D and trimming come from the DNA. The sample gives 250,000 or so clones, about 87% of which show up once; about 4% is in the top ten.

The origin of this receptor is a woman aged 25 to 39 with acute COVID-19. The sequencing input was PBMCs or T cells enriched from blood (not recorded which). V and J are TRBV27 and TRBJ2-1; D is perhaps TRBD1 (6 bases). DNA for the CDR3: TGTGCCAGCAGCCCCCAGGGGAGCTACAATGAGCAGTTCTTC. Translated, it gives CASSPQGSYNEQFF.